This entry lists 15 T cell receptor beta chains sequenced from one sample in a study of Ad26.COV2.S vaccination and SARS-CoV-2 variants. Treatment of the sample: around 19 received Ad26.COV2.S at low or high dose, single or two shots; about 5 received placebo; per-sample allocation not given. Sampling occurred on day 63 after the first vaccine or placebo injection. The method was immunoSEQ multiplex PCR; TCRdb's version includes in-frame clones alone and lacks a portion of them. The profile shows around 300,000 clones, 75% to 90% of them singletons. This specimen consisted of peripheral blood, obtained in a trial of Ad26.COV2.S vaccine versus placebo. The receptors originated from a person aged 18-60 years who received the Ad26.COV2.S COVID-19 vaccine or a placebo.

The chain is built from TRBV5-1 and TRBJ2-3; maybe TRBD2 (6 bases). Germline V gives CDR1 SGHRS, CDR2 YFSETQ. Trimming shortened V by 4 bases and J by 7 bases, and 22 bases separated the two germline ends. The CDR3 is made up of 16 amino acids. Here the CDR3 reads CASSPGRERWRNTQYF. Written as DNA, the CDR3 is TGCGCCAGCAGCCCGGGACGGGAGAGGTGGAGAAATACGCAGTATTTT.

The V and J genes are TRBV5-1 and TRBJ2-7; 8 bases are a match to TRBD2. Germline V lookup: CDR1 SGHRS, CDR2 YFSETQ. The CDR3 runs to 15 residues. V trimming: 0 bases; J trimming: 6 bases; junction bases outside the gene matches: 8. CDR3 DNA: TGCGCCAGCAGCTTGGAAGCGGGAGATCGGGGCGAGCAGTACTTC. As protein: CASSLEAGDRGEQYF. The whole variable domain, remainder taken from reference TRBV5-1 and TRBJ2-7, is KAGVTQTPRYLIKTRGQQVTLSCSPISGHRSVSWYQQTPGQGLQFLFEYFSETQRNKGNFPGRFSGRQFSNSRSEMNVSTLELGDSALYLCASSLEAGDRGEQYFGPGTRLTVT.

The V and J genes are TRBV4-1 and TRBJ1-1; TRBD1 aligns across 8 bases. The CDR3 is 14 residues long. From germline, CDR1 is MGHRA and CDR2 YSYEKL. The V gene end was trimmed by 3 bases and the J gene end by 4 bases; junction bases not matched to a gene: 4. The CDR3 nucleotides are TGCGCCAGCAGCCAGACAGGGGAGGGCACTGAAGCTTTCTTT. This sequence encodes CASSQTGEGTEAFF.

V gene TRBV6-5 combines with J gene TRBJ1-5, with TRBD1 as a possible D gene (6 bases). CDR1 is MNHEY, CDR2 SVGAGI, per germline. This CDR3 region has 15 residues. The V gene lost 1 base and the J gene lost 5 bases, with 12 bases spanning the gap. CDR3 amino acids: CASSYLTGSDQPQHF. The DNA of the CDR3 is TGTGCCAGCAGTTACTTAACAGGGTCCGATCAGCCCCAGCATTTT.

The chain is built from TRBV6-5 and TRBJ2-5; 9 bases line up with TRBD1. Trimming removed 5 bases from V and 3 bases from J; junction bases left unmatched: 4. Looked up from germline, CDR1 is MNHEY and CDR2 is SVGAGI. This CDR3 has 14 amino acids. CDR3 nucleotide sequence: TGTGCCAGCAGTACTCGGACAGGGGAAGAGACCCAGTACTTC. It is translated as CASSTRTGEETQYF.

The chain uses TRBV29-1 and TRBJ2-1; 14 nucleotides align to TRBD2. Unmatched junction bases numbered 19, after V lost 2 bases and J lost 4 bases. This CDR3 is 21 amino acids long. Germline CDR1 reads SQVTM; CDR2 reads ANQGSEA. As DNA, the CDR3 is TGCAGCGTTGAATCGAATGGGGTGACTAGCGGGAGGGCAAAGGGATACAATGAGCAGTTCTTC. Translating it yields CSVESNGVTSGRAKGYNEQFF.

The chain joins TRBV7-9 to TRBJ1-3; 7 bases fit TRBD1. CDR3 size: 18 residues. V gave up 5 bases and J gave up 5 bases; unmatched junction bases: 18. CDR1 is SEHNR, CDR2 FQNEAQ, per germline (reference sequence). This CDR3 is CASSPRPTGASGRNTIYF. In nucleotides, the CDR3 is TGTGCCAGCAGCCCGAGACCCACAGGGGCTAGTGGTAGAAACACCATATATTTT.

The V and J genes are TRBV28 and TRBJ2-1; 14 bases are a match to TRBD2. Trimming cost V 3 bases and J 12 bases; bases outside gene matches: 7. Looked up from germline, CDR1 is MDHEN and CDR2 is SYDVKM. The CDR3 covers 15 residues. This chain's CDR3 is CASSLGLAGAVGQFF. The CDR3 DNA is TGTGCCAGCAGTTTGGGACTAGCGGGAGCCGTGGGGCAGTTCTTC.

The genes are TRBV28 and TRBJ2-2, with 10 positions matching TRBD2. This CDR3 has 15 amino acids. The J segment lost 8 bases and the V segment lost 5 bases, leaving 8 bases of the junction unmatched. The germline V gene has CDR1 MDHEN and CDR2 SYDVKM. The DNA of the CDR3 is TGTGCCAGCAGTCTCGAGCGGGAGGGCCGGGGGGAGCTGTTTTTT. Residues: CASSLEREGRGELFF.

The chain carries TRBV7-2 and TRBJ2-2; D remains ambiguous. V was pared by 3 bases and J by 3 bases, with 14 bases between. The CDR3 loop spans 16 amino acids. Germline V gene lookup returns CDR1 SGHTA and CDR2 FQGNSA. CDR3: CASSLGPQEYTGELFF. DNA for the CDR3: TGTGCCAGCAGCTTGGGCCCCCAGGAGTACACCGGGGAGCTGTTTTTT. The full variable domain, its missing parts supplied by reference TRBV7-2 and TRBJ2-2, is GAGVSQSPSNKVTEKGKDVELRCDPISGHTALYWYRQSLGQGLEFLIYFQGNSAPDKSGLPSDRFSAERTGGSVSTLTIQRTQQEDSAVYLCASSLGPQEYTGELFFGEGSRLTVL.

This chain connects TRBV19 to TRBJ2-1, with D perhaps matching TRBD1 (7 bases). The CDR3 is 14 amino acids. V lost 5 bases and J lost 3, with 11 bases in between. Germline CDR1 is LNHDA and CDR2 is SQIVND (reference sequence). The CDR3 bases are TGTGCCAGTAGTTTTCAGGGGGGCTACAATGAGCAGTTCTTC. Translating gives CASSFQGGYNEQFF.

CDR3 nucleotide sequence: TGCGCCAGCAGCTTGGGGGACAGGAGTGAAGCTTTCTTT. Translation gives CASSLGDRSEAFF. The chain employs TRBV5-1 and TRBJ1-1; 8 positions match TRBD1. The V and J ends lost 0 bases and 7 bases, in that order; junction bases with no gene match: 2. CDR1 is SGHRS, CDR2 YFSETQ, per germline. The CDR3 totals 13 residues.

The rearrangement uses TRBV6-2 or TRBV6-3 and TRBJ2-3; either TRBD1 or TRBD2 may supply D (5 bases each). Germline V gene data show CDR1 as MNHEY and CDR2 as SVGEGT. The V end lost 2 bases, the J end lost 6 bases, and 18 bases lay between the germline ends. This CDR3 has 16 amino acids. The CDR3 DNA is TGTGCCAGCAGTTACGGGACCACCATATCCGGGGATACGCAGTATTTT. It is translated as CASSYGTTISGDTQYF.

The chain employs TRBV5-1 and TRBJ2-1; D is unresolved. This CDR3 comprises 15 residues. Trimming removed 3 bases at V and 0 bases at J, with 10 bases between. CDR1 and CDR2 from the germline V gene are SGHRS and YFSETQ. The chain's CDR3 is CASSSLSSSYNEQFF. CDR3 bases: TGCGCCAGCAGCTCCCTCTCCAGCTCCTACAATGAGCAGTTCTTC.

The chain joins TRBV11-3 to TRBJ2-5; D gene uncertain. V lost 2 bases, J lost 5 bases, and 9 bases lay in between. From germline, CDR1 is SGHNT and CDR2 YENEEA. This CDR3 is 13 amino acids long. This CDR3 reads CASSLMVGETQYF. CDR3 bases: TGTGCCAGCAGCTTAATGGTAGGGGAGACCCAGTACTTC.